A selection of T cell receptor beta chains follows, all from one sample in a study of T-cell memory formation after mild COVID-19. TCRdb ran MiXCR on the 5' RACE reads and lists one entry per CDR3 protein. The sample contains hundreds of thousands of distinct CDR3 sequences, just under 20% of which appear only once. The sample comprised PBMCs or a T cell subset sorted from them (not recorded which). The receptors derive from a man aged 18 to 30 who had mild COVID-19 (a few samples of this study predate the infection). Cell type and time point are not known. CDR3s include the opening cysteine and the closing phenylalanine or tryptophan. Each record gives: V gene, D gene, J gene, clone size, CDR3 DNA, CDR3 protein. A D gene is named only where the DNA matches it firmly. A row's size may be missing; if present it is once, few, many or a size class.

TRBV7-9	TRBD1	TRBJ1-4	NA	TGTGCCAGCATTCGGGACAGGGGAACTAATGAAAAACTGTTTTTT	CASIRDRGTNEKLFF
TRBV4-2	NA	TRBJ2-5	many	TGTGCCAGCAGCCAGGGGGACGCGGAAGAGACCCAGTACTTC	CASSQGDAEETQYF
TRBV20-1	TRBD1	TRBJ2-5	NA	TGCAGTGCCTTCCAAGGGACAGGGGGGTTGGAGACCCAGTACTTC	CSAFQGTGGLETQYF
TRBV6-5	NA	TRBJ2-1	few	TGTGCCAGCAGTTACTCGAAGGGGTATGAGCAGTTCTTC	CASSYSKGYEQFF
TRBV20-1	TRBD1	TRBJ1-2	few	TGCAGTGCCTTTGGGGACAGGGGGCGTTGGGTGTTAGGCTACACCTTC	CSAFGDRGRWVLGYTF
TRBV12-3/TRBV12-4	TRBD2	TRBJ2-1	many	TGTGCCAGCAGATGGTCGGGGGGGAATGAGCAGTTCTTC	CASRWSGGNEQFF
TRBV7-7	TRBD2	TRBJ2-5	few	TGTGCTAGCAGCTTAGGCTTAGCGGGGACGGGGGAGACCCAGTACTTC	CASSLGLAGTGETQYF
TRBV4-1	NA	TRBJ2-5	many	TGCGCCAGCAGCCAAGAGTCTTGGGGTAGGGGCCCGGAGACCCAGTACTTC	CASSQESWGRGPETQYF
TRBV5-1	NA	TRBJ2-1	many	TGCGCCAGCAGCCCAAGTCGGGGAAGGTCCCCCAATGAGCAGTTCTTC	CASSPSRGRSPNEQFF
TRBV6-1	NA	TRBJ2-1	NA	TGTGCCAGCAGTGAAGTGGCGGGGCAGTTCTTC	CASSEVAGQFF